These 8 T cell receptor beta chains came from one sample sequenced in a study of metastatic and nonmetastatic thyroid tumors. All patients reached thyroid surgery having received no treatment beforehand. TCRdb re-processed the PCR reads through MiXCR. The sample carries tens of thousands of clones, 25% to 30% recorded once. Sequenced input: blood. These receptors were taken from a male donor with papillary thyroid cancer or a benign thyroid nodule (not recorded which). Some clones in this sample may be carry-over from other donors' samples.

The V gene is TRBV5-1, the J gene TRBJ2-1; 12 bases line up with TRBD2. Germline V gene data show CDR1 as SGHRS and CDR2 as YFSETQ. Trimming at V came to 0 bases and at J to 8 bases, leaving 3 bases not matched to a gene. The CDR3 contains 15 residues. CDR3 region: CASSLGLAGVYEQFF. The DNA for the CDR3 is TGCGCCAGCAGCTTGGGACTAGCGGGGGTCTATGAGCAGTTCTTC.

The chain uses TRBV11-3 and TRBJ2-7; the D gene is possibly TRBD1 (6 bases). The CDR3 is 13 residues long. Germline V gives CDR1 SGHNT, CDR2 YENEEA. V was shortened by 4 bases and J by 7 bases, with 14 bases between the two germline ends. The chain's CDR3 is CASSSQQGGEQYF. In nucleotides, the CDR3 is TGTGCCAGCAGCTCCCAACAGGGCGGAGAGCAGTACTTC.

V usage is TRBV5-1 and J usage is TRBJ2-1; TRBD1 matches 9 bases. Germline V gene lookup returns CDR1 SGHRS and CDR2 YFSETQ. The CDR3 contains 14 residues. V lost 3 bases, J lost 8 bases, and 6 bases stayed unmatched. CDR3: CASSSTGGHDEQFF. The DNA of the CDR3 is TGCGCCAGCAGCTCTACAGGGGGCCATGATGAGCAGTTCTTC.

The gene calls are TRBV6-1 and TRBJ2-1, with 10 bases fitting TRBD1. V shed 7 bases, J shed 4 bases, and the junction held 7 bases outside the gene matches. The CDR3 is 15 residues long. Germline V gene data show CDR1 as MNHNS and CDR2 as SASEGT. The CDR3 DNA reads as TGTGCCAGCATCCCCGGGACAGGGGTGTACAATGAGCAGTTCTTC. Translated: CASIPGTGVYNEQFF.

This clone was observed a single time. This chain links TRBV7-8 with TRBJ2-1, with 9 bases matching TRBD1. V gave up 7 bases and J gave up 9 bases; unmatched junction bases: 13. Germline V gene lookup returns CDR1 SGHVS and CDR2 FQNEAQ. This CDR3 has 15 residues. The CDR3 reads CASISIQGAVGEQFF. CDR3 DNA sequence: TGTGCCAGCATCTCAATACAGGGGGCCGTTGGTGAGCAGTTCTTC.

This clone was seen only a few times. The chain uses TRBV2 and TRBJ2-2; D remains unclear. This CDR3 is built from 14 residues. Germline V gives CDR1 SNHLY, CDR2 FYNNEI. Trimming took off 6 bases at V and 1 base at J, with 9 bases between the two ends. This CDR3 reads CASSRDWNTGELFF. The CDR3 DNA reads TGTGCCAGCAGCCGTGACTGGAACACCGGGGAGCTGTTTTTT.

This clone was seen just once. This chain links TRBV5-1 with TRBJ1-5; a possible D gene is TRBD1 (5 bases). The germline V gene encodes CDR1 SGHRS and CDR2 YFSETQ. V lost 0 bases and J lost 3, with 10 bases in between. The CDR3 length is 15 residues. The CDR3 here is CASSLEGLANQPQHF. CDR3 bases: TGCGCCAGCAGCTTGGAGGGACTAGCCAATCAGCCCCAGCATTTT.

This clone ranks as large. V is TRBV6-1 and J is TRBJ2-1; 10 bases map to TRBD2. CDR3 size: 16 residues. V shed 0 bases, J shed 4 bases, and the junction held 3 bases outside the gene matches. Germline V lookup: CDR1 MNHNS, CDR2 SASEGT. CDR3 coding DNA: TGTGCCAGCAGTGAAGCAGCGGGAGGGGGGTACAATGAGCAGTTCTTC. Its translation is CASSEAAGGGYNEQFF.